This T cell receptor beta chain appears in the sequencing data of a study of blood T cell repertoires in COVID-19. Study-wide context: T cells, B-cell-depleted T cells, or PBMCs provided the cDNA or gDNA that served as material.

Those enrolled, adults aged roughly 18 to 95 years, came from about two dozen US areas. Data came from immunoSEQ multiplex PCR; TCRdb stores just in-frame clones and leaves some out. The sample carries some 140,000 clones, around 82% recorded once. This CDR3 spans 14 amino acids. Germline values: CDR1 SGHNT, CDR2 YENEEA. The V end was cut by 0 bases, the J end by 0 bases, with 6 bases between. This clone was observed a few times. The chain links TRBV11-3 to TRBJ2-7; no clear D. The specimen sequenced was PBMCs or T cells enriched from blood (not recorded which). The clonotype originates from a man aged 40-50 years with acute COVID-19. Here the CDR3 DNA reads TGTGCCAGCAGCTTAGAAGGAGACTCCTACGAGCAGTACTTC. This translates into CASSLEGDSYEQYF.